A selection of T cell receptor beta chains follows, all from one sample in a study of T cell responses to AZD1222 COVID-19 vaccine. The assay was immunoSEQ multiplex PCR, and TCRdb's table has in-frame clones only and misses some. The table records roughly 150,000 clones, approximately 90% of them present only once. The material was peripheral blood, obtained on day 0 of AZD1222 vaccination. The origin of the receptors is an adult in good health. The CDR3 runs from the conserved cysteine through the conserved F or W. Each record gives: D gene, CDR3 length, clone size, J gene, V gene, CDR3 protein, CDR3 DNA. A D gene is named only where the DNA matches it firmly. Expanded clones are given a class, and other clones once, few, many or no size at all.

d_gene: TRBD1
len: 13
abundance: -
j_gene: TRBJ1-2
v_gene: TRBV5-1
CDR3aa: CASSSGQGRGYTF
CDR3nt: TGCGCCAGCAGCTCAGGACAGGGGCGAGGCTACACCTTC

d_gene: -
len: 11
abundance: -
j_gene: TRBJ2-7
v_gene: TRBV19
CDR3aa: CASSMEGEQYF
CDR3nt: TGTGCCAGTAGTATGGAAGGCGAGCAGTACTTC

d_gene: -
len: 13
abundance: -
j_gene: TRBJ2-3
v_gene: TRBV4-1
CDR3aa: CASSLVGGGTQYF
CDR3nt: TGCGCCAGCAGCCTCGTAGGGGGGGGTACGCAGTATTTT

d_gene: TRBD2
len: 14
abundance: once
j_gene: TRBJ2-3
v_gene: TRBV10-3
CDR3aa: CAISEGTSSDTQYF
CDR3nt: TGTGCCATCAGTGAGGGGACTAGCTCAGATACGCAGTATTTT

d_gene: -
len: 14
abundance: -
j_gene: TRBJ1-1
v_gene: TRBV6-6
CDR3aa: CASSLTRANTEAFF
CDR3nt: TGTGCCAGCAGTTTAACCAGGGCGAACACTGAAGCTTTCTTT

d_gene: -
len: 14
abundance: once
j_gene: TRBJ2-2
v_gene: TRBV7-3
CDR3aa: CASRSGQHTGELFF
CDR3nt: TGTGCCAGCAGGTCTGGACAACACACCGGGGAGCTGTTTTTT

d_gene: TRBD1
len: 12
abundance: -
j_gene: TRBJ1-2
v_gene: TRBV2
CDR3aa: CASIQDRDGYTF
CDR3nt: TGTGCCAGCATCCAAGACAGGGATGGCTACACCTTC

d_gene: TRBD1
len: 13
abundance: -
j_gene: TRBJ2-5
v_gene: TRBV29-1
CDR3aa: CSVESRTGGTQYF
CDR3nt: TGCAGCGTTGAATCTCGGACAGGGGGGACCCAGTACTTC

d_gene: -
len: 11
abundance: -
j_gene: TRBJ2-1
v_gene: TRBV5-6
CDR3aa: CASSLENEQFF
CDR3nt: TGTGCCAGCAGCTTGGAGAATGAGCAGTTCTTC

d_gene: TRBD1
len: 16
abundance: -
j_gene: TRBJ1-5
v_gene: TRBV19
CDR3aa: CASSVYRGDSNQPQHF
CDR3nt: TGTGCCAGTAGTGTCTACAGGGGAGATAGCAATCAGCCCCAGCATTTT

d_gene: -
len: 15
abundance: -
j_gene: TRBJ1-3
v_gene: TRBV28
CDR3aa: CASSLSTTAGNTIYF
CDR3nt: TGTGCCAGCAGTTTATCTACGACTGCGGGAAACACCATATATTTT

d_gene: -
len: 15
abundance: -
j_gene: TRBJ1-2
v_gene: TRBV5-6
CDR3aa: CASSLGGGTNYGYTF
CDR3nt: TGTGCCAGCAGCTTGGGGGGCGGTACTAACTATGGCTACACCTTC

d_gene: -
len: 15
abundance: -
j_gene: TRBJ1-1
v_gene: TRBV19
CDR3aa: CASSLRPSEQTEAFF
CDR3nt: TGTGCCAGTAGTCTCAGACCTTCCGAACAGACTGAAGCTTTCTTT

d_gene: TRBD1
len: 14
abundance: -
j_gene: TRBJ1-6
v_gene: TRBV7-8
CDR3aa: CASSPDRGNSPLHF
CDR3nt: TGTGCCAGCAGCCCGGACAGGGGGAATTCACCCCTCCACTTT

d_gene: -
len: 12
abundance: -
j_gene: TRBJ2-1
v_gene: TRBV6-6
CDR3aa: CASSPGHNEQFF
CDR3nt: TGTGCCAGCAGCCCGGGCCACAATGAGCAGTTCTTC

d_gene: TRBD2
len: 14
abundance: once
j_gene: TRBJ2-7
v_gene: TRBV7-2
CDR3aa: CAITASGRSYEQYF
CDR3nt: TGTGCCATCACCGCTAGCGGGAGGTCCTACGAGCAGTACTTC